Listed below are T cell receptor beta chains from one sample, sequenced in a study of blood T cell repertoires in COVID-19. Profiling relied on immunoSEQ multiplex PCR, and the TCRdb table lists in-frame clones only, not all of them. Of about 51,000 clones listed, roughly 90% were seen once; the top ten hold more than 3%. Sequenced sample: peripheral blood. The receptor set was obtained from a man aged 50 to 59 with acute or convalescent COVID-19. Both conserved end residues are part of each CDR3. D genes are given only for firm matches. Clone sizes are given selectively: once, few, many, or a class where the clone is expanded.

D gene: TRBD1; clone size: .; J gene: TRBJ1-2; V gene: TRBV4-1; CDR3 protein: CASSQDDAGGAYGYTF; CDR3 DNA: TGCGCCAGCAGCCAAGACGACGCAGGGGGCGCCTATGGCTACACCTTC
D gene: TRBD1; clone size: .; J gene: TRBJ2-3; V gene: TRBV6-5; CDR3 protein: CASSYEAGGRDTQYF; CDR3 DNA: TGTGCCAGCAGTTACGAGGCAGGGGGCCGAGATACGCAGTATTTT
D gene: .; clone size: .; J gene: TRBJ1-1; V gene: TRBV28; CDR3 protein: CASTDDRLYTEAFF; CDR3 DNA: TGTGCCAGCACCGATGACAGGTTGTATACTGAAGCTTTCTTT
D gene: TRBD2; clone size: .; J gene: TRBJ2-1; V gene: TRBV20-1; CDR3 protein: CSASRLAGGYNEQFF; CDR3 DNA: TGCAGTGCTAGTAGACTAGCGGGGGGTTACAATGAGCAGTTCTTC
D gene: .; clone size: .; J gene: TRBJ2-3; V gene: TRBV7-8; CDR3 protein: CASSSQGWIGTDTQYF; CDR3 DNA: TGTGCCAGCAGCTCCCAGGGATGGATCGGCACAGATACGCAGTATTTT
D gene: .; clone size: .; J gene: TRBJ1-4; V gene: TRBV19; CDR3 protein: CASSISRGAVKKLFF; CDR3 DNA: TGTGCCAGTAGTATCTCAAGGGGCGCGGTGAAAAAACTGTTTTTT
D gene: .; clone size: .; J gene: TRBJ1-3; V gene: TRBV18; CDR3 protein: CASSPLDISGNTIYF; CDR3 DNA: TGTGCCAGCTCACCCTTGGACATCTCTGGAAACACCATATATTTT
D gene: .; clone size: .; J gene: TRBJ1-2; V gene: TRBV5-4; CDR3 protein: CASSLGFQGNYGYTF; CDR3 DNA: TGTGCCAGCAGCTTGGGTTTCCAGGGTAACTATGGCTACACCTTC
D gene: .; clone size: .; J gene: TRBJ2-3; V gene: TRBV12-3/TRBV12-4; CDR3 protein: CASSSHGGDTQYF; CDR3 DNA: TGTGCCAGCAGTTCCCACGGAGGAGATACGCAGTATTTT
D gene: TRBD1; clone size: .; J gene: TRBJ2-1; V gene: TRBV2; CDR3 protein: CASSEAPLTGGWGEQFF; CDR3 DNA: TGTGCCAGCAGTGAAGCCCCTTTAACAGGGGGCTGGGGTGAGCAGTTCTTC
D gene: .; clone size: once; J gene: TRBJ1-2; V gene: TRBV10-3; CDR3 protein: CAISDTGTLDGYTF; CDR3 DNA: TGTGCCATCAGTGACACTGGGACTCTAGATGGCTACACCTTC
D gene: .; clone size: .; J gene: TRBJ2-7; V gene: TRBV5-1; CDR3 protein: CASQTDSYEQYF; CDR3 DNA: TGCGCCAGCCAAACAGACTCCTACGAGCAGTACTTC
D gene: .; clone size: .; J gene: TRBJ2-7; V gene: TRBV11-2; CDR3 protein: CASSLGGGGAGRPYEQYF; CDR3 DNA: TGTGCCAGCAGCTTAGGAGGGGGGGGAGCGGGCAGACCCTACGAGCAGTACTTC
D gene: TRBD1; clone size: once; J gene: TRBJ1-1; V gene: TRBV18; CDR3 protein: CASSPQLGQGEAFF; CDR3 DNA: TGTGCCAGCTCACCACAACTCGGACAGGGTGAAGCTTTCTTT
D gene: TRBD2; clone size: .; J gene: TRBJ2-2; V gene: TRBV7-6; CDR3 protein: CASSLAAGGPGGELFF; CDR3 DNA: TGTGCCAGCAGCTTAGCAGCGGGGGGCCCAGGCGGGGAGCTGTTTTTT
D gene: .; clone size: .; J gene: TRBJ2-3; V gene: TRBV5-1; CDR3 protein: CASSLAVSADTQYF; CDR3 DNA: TGCGCCAGCAGCTTGGCCGTCTCCGCAGATACGCAGTATTTT
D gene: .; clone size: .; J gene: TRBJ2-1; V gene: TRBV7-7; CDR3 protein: CASSSKPAEDNEQFF; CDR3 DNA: TGTGCCAGCAGCTCAAAGCCAGCGGAGGACAATGAGCAGTTCTTC
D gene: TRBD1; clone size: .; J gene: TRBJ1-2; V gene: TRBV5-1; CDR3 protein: CASSWTGGEGYTF; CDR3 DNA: TGCGCCAGCAGTTGGACAGGGGGGGAAGGCTACACCTTC
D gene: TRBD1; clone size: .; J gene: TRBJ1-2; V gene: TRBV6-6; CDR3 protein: CASSPQGAGYGYTF; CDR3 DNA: TGTGCCAGCAGCCCACAGGGGGCGGGGTATGGCTACACCTTC
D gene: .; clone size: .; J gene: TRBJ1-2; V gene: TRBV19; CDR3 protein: CASSPQAIMNYGYTF; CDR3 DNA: TGTGCCAGTTCCCCCCAGGCCATCATGAACTATGGCTACACCTTC
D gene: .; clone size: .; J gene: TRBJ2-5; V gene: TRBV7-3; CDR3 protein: CASSLTRQETQYF; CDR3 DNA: TGTGCCAGCAGCTTAACCAGGCAAGAGACCCAGTACTTC
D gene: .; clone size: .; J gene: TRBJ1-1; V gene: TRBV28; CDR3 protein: CATRDLRTSNTEAFF; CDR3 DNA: TGTGCCACCAGGGATTTAAGGACATCGAACACTGAAGCTTTCTTT
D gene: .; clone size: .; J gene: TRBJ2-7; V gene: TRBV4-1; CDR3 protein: CASSQPAGTPRGEQYF; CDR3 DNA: TGCGCCAGCAGCCAACCAGCCGGGACACCCCGTGGTGAGCAGTACTTC
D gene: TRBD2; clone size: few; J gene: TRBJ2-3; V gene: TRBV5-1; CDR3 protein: CASSSSLPGGQGPQYF; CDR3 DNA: TGCGCCAGCAGCTCCTCCCTACCGGGGGGGCAAGGGCCGCAGTATTTT
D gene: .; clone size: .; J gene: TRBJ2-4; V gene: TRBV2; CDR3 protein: CASSAQGHIQYF; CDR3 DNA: TGTGCCAGCAGTGCTCAGGGTCACATTCAGTACTTC
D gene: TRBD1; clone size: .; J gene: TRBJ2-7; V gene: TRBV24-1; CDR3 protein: CATSDYQGVGEQYF; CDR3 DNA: TGTGCCACCAGTGATTATCAGGGGGTCGGCGAGCAGTACTTC
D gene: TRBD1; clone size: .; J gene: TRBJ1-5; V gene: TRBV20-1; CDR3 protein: CSASLGGNSNQPQHF; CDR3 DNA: TGCAGTGCTAGTTTAGGGGGCAATAGCAATCAGCCCCAGCATTTT
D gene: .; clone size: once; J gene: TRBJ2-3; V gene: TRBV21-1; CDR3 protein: CASSKGRDRVSTDTQYF; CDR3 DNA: TGTGCCAGCAGCAAAGGCCGGGACAGGGTTAGCACAGATACGCAGTATTTT
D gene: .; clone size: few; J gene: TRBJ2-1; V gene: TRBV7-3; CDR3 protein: CASSLGRSNEQFF; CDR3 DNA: TGTGCCAGCAGCTTAGGCAGAAGCAATGAGCAGTTCTTC
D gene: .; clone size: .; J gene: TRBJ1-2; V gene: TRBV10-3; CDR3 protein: CATREYGYTF; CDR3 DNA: TGTGCCACCCGGGAGTATGGCTACACCTTC
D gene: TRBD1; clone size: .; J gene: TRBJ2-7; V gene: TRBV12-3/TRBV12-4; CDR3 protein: CASRGEGANEQYF; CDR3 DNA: TGTGCCAGCAGGGGCGAGGGGGCGAACGAGCAGTACTTC
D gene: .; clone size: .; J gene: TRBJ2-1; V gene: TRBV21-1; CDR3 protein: CASSKWDREGEQFF; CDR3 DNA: TGTGCCAGCAGCAAATGGGACAGGGAAGGTGAGCAGTTCTTC
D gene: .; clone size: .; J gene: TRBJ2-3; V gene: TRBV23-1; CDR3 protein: CASSQSAPEGGRWAKGGTDTQYF; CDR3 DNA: TGCGCCAGCAGTCAATCTGCCCCCGAGGGAGGACGGTGGGCGAAAGGAGGAACAGATACGCAGTATTTT
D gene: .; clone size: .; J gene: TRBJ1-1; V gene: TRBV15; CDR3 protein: CATSNFGENTEAFF; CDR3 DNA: TGTGCCACCAGCAACTTCGGAGAGAACACTGAAGCTTTCTTT
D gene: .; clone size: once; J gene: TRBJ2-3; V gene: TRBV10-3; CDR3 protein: CAIAAGTSTDTQYF; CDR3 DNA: TGTGCCATCGCGGCGGGGACTAGCACAGATACGCAGTATTTT
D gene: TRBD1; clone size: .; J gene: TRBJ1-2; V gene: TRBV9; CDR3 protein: CASSAPGQGATGYTF; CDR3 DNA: TGTGCCAGCAGCGCACCGGGACAGGGGGCGACTGGCTACACCTTC
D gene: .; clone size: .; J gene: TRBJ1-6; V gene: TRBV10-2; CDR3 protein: CASRTGGMNSPLHF; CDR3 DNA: TGCGCCTCCCGGACGGGAGGAATGAATTCACCCCTCCACTTT
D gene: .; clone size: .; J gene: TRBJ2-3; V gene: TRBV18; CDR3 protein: CASSPEVGSTDTQYF; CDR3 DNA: TGTGCCAGCTCACCGGAAGTCGGGTCCACAGATACGCAGTATTTT
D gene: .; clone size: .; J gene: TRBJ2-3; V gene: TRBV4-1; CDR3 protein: CASSQDYGGTQYF; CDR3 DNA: TGCGCCAGCAGCCAAGATTACGGGGGTACGCAGTATTTT
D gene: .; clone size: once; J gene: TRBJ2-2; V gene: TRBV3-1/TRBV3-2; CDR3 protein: CASSQGAGARTGELFF; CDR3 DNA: TGTGCCAGCAGCCAAGGAGCAGGGGCCCGAACCGGGGAGCTGTTTTTT
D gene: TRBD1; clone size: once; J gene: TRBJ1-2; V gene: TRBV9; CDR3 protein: CASSTPRQGGGYTF; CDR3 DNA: TGTGCCAGCAGCACCCCCCGACAGGGAGGTGGCTACACCTTC
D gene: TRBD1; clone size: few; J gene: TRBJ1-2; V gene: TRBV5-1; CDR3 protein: CASSIEIQGAYGYTF; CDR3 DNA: TGCGCCAGCAGCATCGAGATCCAGGGGGCCTATGGCTACACCTTC
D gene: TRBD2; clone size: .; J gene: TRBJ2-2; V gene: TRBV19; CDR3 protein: CASSNVGGTGELFF; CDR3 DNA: TGTGCCAGTAGTAACGTGGGGGGGACCGGGGAGCTGTTTTTT
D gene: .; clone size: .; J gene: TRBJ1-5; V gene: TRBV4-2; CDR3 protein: CASSQDWLGADSNQPQHF; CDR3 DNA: TGTGCCAGCAGCCAAGATTGGTTGGGGGCAGATAGCAATCAGCCCCAGCATTTT
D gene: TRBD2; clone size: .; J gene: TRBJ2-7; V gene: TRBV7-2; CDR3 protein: CASSPPGLVAYEQYF; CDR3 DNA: TGTGCCAGCAGCCCGCCCGGACTAGTAGCCTACGAGCAGTACTTC
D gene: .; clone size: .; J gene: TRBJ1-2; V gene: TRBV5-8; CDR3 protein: CASSPTISRWVRDGYTF; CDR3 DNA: TGTGCCAGCAGCCCTACCATTTCCCGTTGGGTGAGGGATGGCTACACCTTC
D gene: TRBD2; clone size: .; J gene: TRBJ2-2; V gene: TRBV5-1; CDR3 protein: CASSSRLAGGNTGELFF; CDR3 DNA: TGCGCCAGCAGCTCCAGACTAGCGGGGGGGAACACCGGGGAGCTGTTTTTT
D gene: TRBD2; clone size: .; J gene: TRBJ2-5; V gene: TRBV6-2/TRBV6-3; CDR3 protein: CASSSGTAQETQYF; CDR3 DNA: TGTGCCAGCAGTAGCGGGACGGCTCAAGAGACCCAGTACTTC
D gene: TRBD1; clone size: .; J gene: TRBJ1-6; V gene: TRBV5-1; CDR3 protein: CASSLEHRGRSPLHF; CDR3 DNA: TGCGCCAGCAGCTTGGAGCACAGGGGGCGGTCACCCCTCCACTTT
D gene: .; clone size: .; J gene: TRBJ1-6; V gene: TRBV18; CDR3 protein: CASSPSGQGSSYNSPLHF; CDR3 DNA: TGTGCCAGCTCACCGTCCGGGCAGGGTAGCTCCTATAATTCACCCCTCCACTTT
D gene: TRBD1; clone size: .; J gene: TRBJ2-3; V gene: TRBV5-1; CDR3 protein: CASRRQGGTDTQYF; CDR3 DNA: TGCGCCAGCAGACGACAGGGGGGCACAGATACGCAGTATTTT
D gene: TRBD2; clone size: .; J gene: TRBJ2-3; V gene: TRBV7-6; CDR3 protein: CASSLALSSGGADTQYF; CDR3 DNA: TGTGCCAGCAGCTTAGCGCTATCCAGCGGGGGGGCAGATACGCAGTATTTT
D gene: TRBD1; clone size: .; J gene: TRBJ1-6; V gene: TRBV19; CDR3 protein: CASSTRDSSFHF; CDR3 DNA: TGTGCCAGTAGTACCAGGGACAGCTCTTTCCACTTT